These 20 T cell receptor beta chains originate from one sample sequenced in a study of T cells in tumors after PD-1 blockade. Sequenced by immunoSEQ multiplex PCR; TCRdb stores in-frame clones only, minus some. The table records some 24,000 clones, 65% to 85% of them present only once. Material: PBMCs, obtained after anti-PD-1 treatment. The receptor source for this set is a human donor with basal cell carcinoma.

The chain has TRBV7-9 and TRBJ2-1, with D perhaps matching TRBD2 (6 bases). Germline values: CDR1 SEHNR, CDR2 FQNEAQ (reference sequence). The CDR3 has 14 residues. V gave up 1 base and J gave up 5 bases, with 9 bases separating them. The CDR3 coding sequence is TGTGCCAGCAGCTTAGACCCTAGCGACAATGAGCAGTTCTTC. Translated, it gives CASSLDPSDNEQFF.

The chain combines TRBV6-5 with TRBJ1-1; 7 bases are a match to TRBD1. V was pared by 6 bases and J by 1 base, with 5 bases of the junction left unmatched. The CDR3 length is 14 residues. Germline-derived CDR1 and CDR2 are MNHEY and SVGAGI. The CDR3 sequence: CASRPGTANTEAFF. CDR3 bases: TGTGCCAGCAGACCCGGGACAGCGAACACTGAAGCTTTCTTT.

This chain uses TRBV5-1 with TRBJ2-2, with 8 bases aligning to TRBD1. The CDR3 is 17 amino acids. V shed 0 bases and J 2 bases; nucleotides not matched to a gene: 6. Germline CDR1 SGHRS, CDR2 YFSETQ. Here the CDR3 reads CASSLGFGQGNTGELFF. In DNA form, the CDR3 reads TGCGCCAGCAGCTTGGGGTTTGGACAGGGCAACACCGGGGAGCTGTTTTTT.

The gene calls are TRBV21-1 and TRBJ1-5; the listed D gene, TRBD1, was not tested against the DNA. TRBV21-1 is a documented pseudogene. The CDR3 has 17 amino acids. CDR3 bases: TGTGCCAGCAGCAGAGCCGGGACAGGGCGCAGCAATCAGCCCCAGCATTTT. Amino acids: CASSRAGTGRSNQPQHF.

The V call is TRBV5-1, the J call TRBJ1-1; 8 nucleotides agree with TRBD1. V shed 1 base, J shed 6 bases, and the junction held 5 bases outside the gene matches. Germline CDR1 is SGHRS and CDR2 is YFSETQ. The CDR3 has 14 amino acids. CDR3: CASSLLAGGSEAFF. The CDR3 DNA follows: TGCGCCAGCAGCTTGTTAGCAGGGGGCTCTGAAGCTTTCTTT.

The chain links TRBV11-1 to TRBJ2-6; D might be TRBD2 (5 bases). Germline V CDR1 and CDR2: SGHAT, FQDESV (reference sequence). Trimming cost V 5 bases and J 14 bases, with 16 bases left between them. This CDR3 comprises 13 residues. This chain's CDR3 is CASSLNRGFILTF. CDR3 DNA: TGTGCCAGCAGCCTAAACCGGGGTTTCATCCTGACTTTC. Variable domain in full (rest from reference TRBV11-1 and TRBJ2-6): EAEVAQSPRYKITEKSQAVAFWCDPISGHATLYWYRQILGQGPELLVQFQDESVVDDSQLPKDRFSAERLKGVDSTLKIQPAELGDSAMYLCASSLNRGFILTFGAGSRLTVL.

This clone has only one observation. The chain carries TRBV25-1 and TRBJ1-3; 7 positions agree with TRBD1. Germline lookup yields CDR1 MGHDK and CDR2 SYGVNS. The CDR3 spans 18 residues. V trimming: 3 bases; J trimming: 0 bases; junction bases outside the gene matches: 11. This CDR3 is CASSEHRTGSTSGNTIYF. Here the CDR3 DNA reads TGTGCCAGCAGTGAGCACAGGACAGGATCTACCTCTGGAAACACCATATATTTT.

The J gene is TRBJ2-1, the V gene TRBV2; D unclear. V was shortened by 2 bases and J by 6 bases, with 5 bases between the two germline ends. The CDR3 runs 12 residues. Germline V gene lookup returns CDR1 SNHLY and CDR2 FYNNEI. In nucleotides, the CDR3 is TGTGCCAGCAGTGAATCGGGCAATGAGCAGTTCTTC. Protein product: CASSESGNEQFF. Full variable domain (missing parts from reference TRBV2 and TRBJ2-1): EPEVTQTPSHQVTQMGQEVILRCVPISNHLYFYWYRQILGQKVEFLVSFYNNEISEKSEIFDDQFSVERPDGSNFTLKIRSTKLEDSAMYFCASSESGNEQFFGPGTRLTVL.

The V and J genes are TRBV7-3 and TRBJ2-3; D perhaps matches TRBD2 (7 bases). Deletions cut 5 bases from V and 4 bases from J, with 19 bases between. CDR1 and CDR2 from the germline V gene are SGHTA and FQGTGA. CDR3 length: 16 residues. This chain's CDR3 is CASSLARGGGSDTQYF. The CDR3 DNA is TGTGCCAGCAGCCTAGCTAGGGGCGGGGGCTCAGATACGCAGTATTTT.

This clone showed up just once. The chain recombines TRBV6-5 with TRBJ2-2, with 9 nucleotides matching TRBD2. Unmatched junction bases numbered 3, after V lost 4 bases and J lost 3 bases. The CDR3 has 15 amino acids. From germline, CDR1 is MNHEY and CDR2 SVGAGI. The CDR3 DNA sequence: TGTGCCAGCAGTTCCCGACTAGCGGACACCGGGGAGCTGTTTTTT. It yields the protein CASSSRLADTGELFF.

The chain links TRBV4-1 to TRBJ2-3; no firm D call. This CDR3 region has 17 residues. Trimming removed 0 bases from V and 4 bases from J, with 17 bases in between. In germline, CDR1 is MGHRA, CDR2 YSYEKL. In DNA, the CDR3 is TGCGCCAGCAGCCAAGACGGTGGCGGTTATCAGTCAGATACGCAGTATTTT. Translating gives CASSQDGGGYQSDTQYF.

This clone was observed once. The CDR3 DNA reads TGTGCCAGCAGCAGGGACAGTTCTGGGGCCAACGTCCTGACTTTC. Translating it yields CASSRDSSGANVLTF. This chain joins TRBV7-9 and TRBJ2-6; 7 nucleotides line up with TRBD1. CDR3 length: 15 amino acids. Germline CDR1 reads SEHNR; CDR2 reads FQNEAQ (reference sequence). Losses at the gene ends were 5 bases for V and 1 base for J; bases not matched to a gene: 2.

The V call is TRBV11-3, the J call TRBJ2-3, with D perhaps TRBD1 (6 bases). This CDR3 is built from 16 residues. V lost 1 base and J 3 bases, leaving 14 bases between the germline ends. CDR1 SGHNT and CDR2 YENEEA come from the germline V gene. CDR3 coding DNA: TGTGCCAGCAGCTTAGGCTCAGGGGTTCGGACAGATACGCAGTATTTT. It translates to CASSLGSGVRTDTQYF.

The CDR3 loop is CASSGVTGGEQYF. CDR3 nucleotides: TGTGCCAGCAGTGGGGTGACAGGAGGCGAGCAGTACTTC. The genes are TRBV27 and TRBJ2-7; TRBD1 might be the D (6 bases). The CDR3 runs to 13 residues. The V end was cut by 5 bases, the J end by 6 bases, with 14 bases between. Germline loops: CDR1 MNHEY, CDR2 SMNVEV (reference sequence).

The J gene is TRBJ2-7, the V gene TRBV7-9; 10 bases are shared with TRBD1. The CDR3 covers 15 residues. Trimming took 5 bases from V and 5 from J; bases not matched to a gene: 9. The V gene's germline CDR1 is SEHNR and CDR2 FQNEAQ (reference sequence). The CDR3 region has the DNA TGTGCCAGCAGCCCACCCGCGACAGGGGGCCACGAGCAGTACTTC. This translates into CASSPPATGGHEQYF.

The V gene is TRBV12-3 or TRBV12-4, the J gene TRBJ1-1; D might be TRBD1 (5 bases). Trimming left V 7 bases short and J 6 bases short, with 15 bases between. The CDR3 is made up of 13 amino acids. CDR3 sequence reads: CASTSWGGSEAFF. The DNA for the CDR3 is TGTGCCAGCACCTCTTGGGGGGGTTCTGAAGCTTTCTTT.

This clone was picked up one time. V and J are TRBV7-2 and TRBJ1-2; TRBD1 matches at 9 bases. Germline CDR1 is SGHTA and CDR2 is FQGNSA. The CDR3 runs 14 residues. V was pared by 6 bases and J by 5 bases, with 7 bases of the junction left unmatched. CDR3 sequence (DNA): TGTGCCAGCAGTTTACAGGGGGCGTTATATGGCTACACCTTC. Its protein product is CASSLQGALYGYTF.

V and J are TRBV28 and TRBJ1-1; tentatively, D is TRBD1 (6 bases). Deletions cut 4 bases from V and 3 bases from J, with 12 bases between. The CDR3 sequence is 14 residues long. Per the germline V gene, CDR1 is MDHEN and CDR2 is SYDVKM. CDR3 sequence (DNA): TGTGCCAGCAGTTCACAGGGTAAAGACACTGAAGCTTTCTTT. This translates into CASSSQGKDTEAFF.

This chain joins TRBV6-6 and TRBJ1-5; D not resolved. From germline, CDR1 is MNHNY and CDR2 SVGAGI (reference sequence). This CDR3 region has 14 residues. With 1 base removed from V and 3 bases from J, the gap between germline ends came to 7 bases. DNA for the CDR3: TGTGCCAGCAGTTACTTTGGGCCCAATCAGCCCCAGCATTTT. It yields the protein CASSYFGPNQPQHF.

This clone showed up just a few times. The V gene is TRBV4-2, the J gene TRBJ2-3; no definite D call. V shed 0 bases and J shed 2 bases, with 12 bases lying between them. The V gene's germline CDR1 is LGHNA and CDR2 YNFKEQ. The CDR3 is made up of 16 amino acids. The CDR3 sequence: CASSQDPLLVTDTQYF. DNA for the CDR3: TGTGCCAGCAGCCAAGATCCGCTACTCGTCACAGATACGCAGTATTTT.